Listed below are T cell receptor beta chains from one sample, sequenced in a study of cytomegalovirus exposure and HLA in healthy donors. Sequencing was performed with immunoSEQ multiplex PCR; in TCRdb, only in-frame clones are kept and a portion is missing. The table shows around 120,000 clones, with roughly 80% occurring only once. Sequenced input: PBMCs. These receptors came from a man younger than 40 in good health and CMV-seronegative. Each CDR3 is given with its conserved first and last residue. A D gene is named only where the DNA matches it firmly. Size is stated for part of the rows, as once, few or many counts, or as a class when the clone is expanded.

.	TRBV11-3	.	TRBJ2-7	TGTGCCAGCAGCTTAACTGATAAATACGAGCAGTACTTC	CASSLTDKYEQYF
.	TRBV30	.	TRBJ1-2	TGTGCCTGGAGTGTTCGCGGAATTCCCGTCGGCTACACCTTC	CAWSVRGIPVGYTF
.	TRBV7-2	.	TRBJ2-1	TGTGCCAGCAGCATGGGGGGGACAAAGTCTCGGTTCTTC	CASSMGGTKSRFF
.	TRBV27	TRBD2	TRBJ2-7	TGTGCCAGCAGTCCCTCGGGACTAGCGGGAGGCTACGAGCAGTACTTC	CASSPSGLAGGYEQYF
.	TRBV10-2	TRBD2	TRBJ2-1	TGCGCCAGCAGTGAGCTTGAGGCTAGCGGGAGTTCGGATGAGCAGTTCTTC	CASSELEASGSSDEQFF
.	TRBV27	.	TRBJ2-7	TGTGCCAGCAGTTACGGACTACAAACCTACGAGCAGTACTTC	CASSYGLQTYEQYF
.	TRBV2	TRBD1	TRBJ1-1	TGTGCCAGCAGCGAATTCCGACAGGGGACGATGGACACTGAAGCTTTCTTT	CASSEFRQGTMDTEAFF
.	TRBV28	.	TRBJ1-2	TGTGCCAGCAGTTTCCCGGGGGGTAATAACTATGGCTACACCTTC	CASSFPGGNNYGYTF
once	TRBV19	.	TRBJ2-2	TGTGCCAGTAGTATGGGGTATAGGGCGGGCACCGGGGAGCTGTTTTTT	CASSMGYRAGTGELFF
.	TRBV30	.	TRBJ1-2	TGTGCCTGGAGTGAGCGGACGGTCTATGGCTACACCTTC	CAWSERTVYGYTF
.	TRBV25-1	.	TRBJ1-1	TGTGCCAGCCGGGTGAACACTGAAGCTTTCTTT	CASRVNTEAFF
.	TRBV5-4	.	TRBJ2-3	TGTGCCAGCACCTCCACAGATACGCAGTATTTT	CASTSTDTQYF
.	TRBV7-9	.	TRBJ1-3	TGTGCCAGCAGCTTAATGGCGGATGGAAACACCATATATTTT	CASSLMADGNTIYF
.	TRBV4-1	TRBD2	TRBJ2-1	TGCGCCAGCAGCCAAGTGGGAGGGAGGATGTCCTACAATGAGCAGTTCTTC	CASSQVGGRMSYNEQFF
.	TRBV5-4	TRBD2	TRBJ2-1	TGTGCCAGCAGCGTGACTAGCGGGGTCTACAATGAGCAGTTCTTC	CASSVTSGVYNEQFF
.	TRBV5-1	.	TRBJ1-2	TGCGCCAGCAGCCCGGAGGGGAGGGTTAGTAACTATGGCTACACCTTC	CASSPEGRVSNYGYTF
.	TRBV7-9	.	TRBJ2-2	TGTGCCAGCAGCTTAGTTCAGGGGCCCGGCGGGGAGCTGTTTTTT	CASSLVQGPGGELFF
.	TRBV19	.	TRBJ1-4	TGTGCCAGTAGTATAGGACAGACTAATGAAAAACTGTTTTTT	CASSIGQTNEKLFF
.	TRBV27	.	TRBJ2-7	TGTGCCAGCAGTTCGGGAGTCTCCTACGAGCAGTACTTC	CASSSGVSYEQYF
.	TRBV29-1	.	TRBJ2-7	TGCAGCGTTGAGGCCAGGGCCCACGAGCAGTACTTC	CSVEARAHEQYF
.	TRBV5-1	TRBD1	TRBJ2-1	TGCGCCAGCAGCTTATGGGCACTGACAGGGTCTTACTACAATGAGCAGTTCTTC	CASSLWALTGSYYNEQFF
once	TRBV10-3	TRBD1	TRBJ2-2	TGTGCCATCAGCACCCGGACAGGAACTATCGGGGAGCTGTTTTTT	CAISTRTGTIGELFF
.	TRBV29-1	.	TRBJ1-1	TGCAGCGTTTGGGCAGGGAACACTGAAGCTTTCTTT	CSVWAGNTEAFF
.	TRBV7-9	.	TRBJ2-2	TGTGCCAGCAGCTTAGGCGGCGATGTTCCGAACACCGGGGAGCTGTTTTTT	CASSLGGDVPNTGELFF
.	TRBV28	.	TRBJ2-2	TGTGCCAGCAGTTTCGACTATAGCGGAGACGGGGAGCTGTTTTTT	CASSFDYSGDGELFF
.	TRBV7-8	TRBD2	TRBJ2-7	TGTGCCAGCAGCATCCCGATGGCGGGAGAACCATCCTACGAGCAGTACTTC	CASSIPMAGEPSYEQYF
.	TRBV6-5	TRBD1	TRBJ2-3	TGTGCCAGCATTCGGCCTGGGACAGGTACGCAGTATTTT	CASIRPGTGTQYF
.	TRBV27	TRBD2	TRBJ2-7	TGTGCCAGCAGTCCTAGGACTAGCGGGAGGGCCTCCCACTACGAGCAGTACTTC	CASSPRTSGRASHYEQYF
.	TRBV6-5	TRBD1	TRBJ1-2	TGTGCCAGCAGTTTAGGGACAGGGTATGGCTACACCTTC	CASSLGTGYGYTF
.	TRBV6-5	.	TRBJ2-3	TGTGCCAGCAGGGGGACAACAAGCACAGATACGCAGTATTTT	CASRGTTSTDTQYF
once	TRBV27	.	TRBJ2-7	TGTGCCAGCAGTTTATCGAAAGCGGGCTACGAGCAGTACTTC	CASSLSKAGYEQYF
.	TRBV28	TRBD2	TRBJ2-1	TGTGCCAGCAGTTTCCTTACGGGACTAGCTTTCAATGAGCAGTTCTTC	CASSFLTGLAFNEQFF
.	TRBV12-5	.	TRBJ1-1	TGTGCTAGTGGTTCCCCATCAGTCACTGAAGCTTTCTTT	CASGSPSVTEAFF
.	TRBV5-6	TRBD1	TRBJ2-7	TGTGCCAGCAGCACACAGACAGGGGCCCTGTTCCACGAGCAGTACTTC	CASSTQTGALFHEQYF
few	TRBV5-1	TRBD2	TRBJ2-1	TGCGCCAGCAGCCAAGCGGGAGCGTCCTACAATGAGCAGTTCTTC	CASSQAGASYNEQFF